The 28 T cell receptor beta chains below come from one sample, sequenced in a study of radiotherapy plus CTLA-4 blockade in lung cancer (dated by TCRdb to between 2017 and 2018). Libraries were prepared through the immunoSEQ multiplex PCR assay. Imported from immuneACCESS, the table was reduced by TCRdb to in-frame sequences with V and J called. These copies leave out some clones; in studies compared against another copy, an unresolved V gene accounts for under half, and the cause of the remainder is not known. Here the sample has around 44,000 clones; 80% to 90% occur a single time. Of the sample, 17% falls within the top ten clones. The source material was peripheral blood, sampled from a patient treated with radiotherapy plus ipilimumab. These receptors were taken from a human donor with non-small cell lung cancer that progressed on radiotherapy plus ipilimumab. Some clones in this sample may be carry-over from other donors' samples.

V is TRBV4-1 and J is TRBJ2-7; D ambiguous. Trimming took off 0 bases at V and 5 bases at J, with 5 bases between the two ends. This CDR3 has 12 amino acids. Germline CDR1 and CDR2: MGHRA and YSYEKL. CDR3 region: CASSQDPNEQYF. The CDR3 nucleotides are TGCGCCAGCAGCCAAGATCCCAACGAGCAGTACTTC.

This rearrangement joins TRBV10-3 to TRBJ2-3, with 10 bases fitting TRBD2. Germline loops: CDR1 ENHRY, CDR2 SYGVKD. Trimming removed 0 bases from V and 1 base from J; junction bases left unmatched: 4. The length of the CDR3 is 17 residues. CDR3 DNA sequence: TGTGCCATCAGTGAGTCCCCCACTAGCGGGGGCACAGATACGCAGTATTTT. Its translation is CAISESPTSGGTDTQYF.

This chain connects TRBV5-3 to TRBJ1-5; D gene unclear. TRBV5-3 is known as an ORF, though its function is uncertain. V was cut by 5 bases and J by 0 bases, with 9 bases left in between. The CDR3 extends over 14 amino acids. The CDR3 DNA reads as TGTGCCAGAAGACGGTTACGTAGCAATCAGCCCCAGCATTTT. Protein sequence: CARRRLRSNQPQHF.

The CDR3 loop is CASSGSTSGNNEQFF. The DNA of the CDR3 is TGCGCCAGCAGTGGTTCGACTAGCGGAAACAATGAGCAGTTCTTC. V usage is TRBV10-1 and J usage is TRBJ2-1, with 9 bases that match TRBD2. The germline V gene encodes CDR1 WNHNN and CDR2 SYGVQD (reference sequence). J lost 5 bases, V lost 4 bases, and 6 bases had no gene match. The CDR3 has 15 amino acids.

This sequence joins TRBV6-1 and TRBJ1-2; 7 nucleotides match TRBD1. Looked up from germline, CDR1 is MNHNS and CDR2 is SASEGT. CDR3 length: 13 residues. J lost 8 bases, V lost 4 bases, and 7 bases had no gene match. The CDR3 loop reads CASSGTGVQGYTF. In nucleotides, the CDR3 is TGTGCCAGCAGTGGAACAGGGGTTCAGGGCTACACCTTC.

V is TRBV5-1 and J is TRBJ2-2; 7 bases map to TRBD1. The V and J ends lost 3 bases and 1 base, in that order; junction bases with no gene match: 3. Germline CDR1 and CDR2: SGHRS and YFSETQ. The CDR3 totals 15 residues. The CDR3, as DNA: TGCGCCAGCAGCTATGGGACAGTGAACACCGGGGAGCTGTTTTTT. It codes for CASSYGTVNTGELFF.

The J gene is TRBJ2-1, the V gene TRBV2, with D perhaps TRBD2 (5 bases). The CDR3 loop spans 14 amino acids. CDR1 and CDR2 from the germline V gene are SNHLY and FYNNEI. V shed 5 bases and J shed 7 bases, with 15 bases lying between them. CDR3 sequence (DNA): TGTGCCAGCAGTTTATACAGATCGGGGAATGAGCAGTTCTTC. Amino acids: CASSLYRSGNEQFF.

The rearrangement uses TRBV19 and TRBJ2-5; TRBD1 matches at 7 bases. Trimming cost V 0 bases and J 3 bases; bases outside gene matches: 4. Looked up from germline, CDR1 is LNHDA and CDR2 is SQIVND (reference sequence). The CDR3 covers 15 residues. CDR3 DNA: TGTGCCAGTAGTATAGATGACAGGGCTAAAGAGACCCAGTACTTC. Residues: CASSIDDRAKETQYF.

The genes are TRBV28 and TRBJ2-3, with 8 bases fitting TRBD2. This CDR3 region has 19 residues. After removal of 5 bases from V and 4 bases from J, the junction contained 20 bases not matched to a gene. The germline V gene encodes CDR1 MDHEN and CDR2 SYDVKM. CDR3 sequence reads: CASSDAGLTSGPPPDTQYF. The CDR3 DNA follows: TGTGCCAGCAGTGACGCCGGGCTTACTAGCGGTCCCCCCCCAGATACGCAGTATTTT.

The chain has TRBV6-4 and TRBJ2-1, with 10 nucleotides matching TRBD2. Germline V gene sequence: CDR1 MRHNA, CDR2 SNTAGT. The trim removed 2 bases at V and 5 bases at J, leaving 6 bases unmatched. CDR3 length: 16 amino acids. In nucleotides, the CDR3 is TGTGCCAGCAGTGACGGGCTAGCGGGAGACAACAATGAGCAGTTCTTC. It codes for CASSDGLAGDNNEQFF.

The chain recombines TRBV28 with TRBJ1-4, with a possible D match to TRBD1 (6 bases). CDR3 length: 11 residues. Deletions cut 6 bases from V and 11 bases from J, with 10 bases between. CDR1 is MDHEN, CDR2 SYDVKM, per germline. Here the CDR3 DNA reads TGTGCCAGCAGCCACGACAGGAAACTGTTTTTT. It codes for CASSHDRKLFF. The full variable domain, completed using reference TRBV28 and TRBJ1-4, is DVKVTQSSRYLVKRTGEKVFLECVQDMDHENMFWYRQDPGLGLRLIYFSYDVKMKEKGDIPEGYSVSREKKERFSLILESASTNQTSMYLCASSHDRKLFFGSGTQLSVL.

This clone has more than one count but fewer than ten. CDR3 loop: CASSYSGLSSYNEQFF. CDR3 in DNA: TGTGCCAGCAGTTACTCGGGGCTTAGCTCCTACAATGAGCAGTTCTTC. The chain joins TRBV6-5 to TRBJ2-1, with D possibly being TRBD1 (5 bases). Germline CDR1 and CDR2: MNHEY and SVGAGI. Trimming took off 0 bases at V and 0 bases at J, with 9 bases between the two ends. CDR3 length equals 16 residues.

The DNA of the CDR3 is TGTGCCAGTAGTACCCGGACTAGCGGGAGGTGGAATGAGCAGTTCTTC. It specifies CASSTRTSGRWNEQFF. The chain uses TRBV19 and TRBJ2-1; 14 bases agree with TRBD2. This CDR3 comprises 16 residues. J was trimmed by 7 bases and V by 4 bases; bases with no gene match: 6. Germline V gives CDR1 LNHDA, CDR2 SQIVND (reference sequence).

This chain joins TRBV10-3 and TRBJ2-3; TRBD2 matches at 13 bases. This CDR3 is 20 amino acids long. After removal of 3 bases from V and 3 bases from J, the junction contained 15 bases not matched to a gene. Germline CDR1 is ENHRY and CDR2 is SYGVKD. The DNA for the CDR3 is TGTGCCATCAGTGATCCCCAGGGACTAGCGGGAACTTTGGGAACAGATACGCAGTATTTT. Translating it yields CAISDPQGLAGTLGTDTQYF.

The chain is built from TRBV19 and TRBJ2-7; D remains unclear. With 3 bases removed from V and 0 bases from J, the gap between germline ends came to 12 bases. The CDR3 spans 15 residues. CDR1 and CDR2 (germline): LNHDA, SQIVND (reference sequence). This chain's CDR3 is CASSMVDSSSYEQYF. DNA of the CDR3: TGTGCCAGTAGTATGGTAGATTCTAGCTCCTACGAGCAGTACTTC.

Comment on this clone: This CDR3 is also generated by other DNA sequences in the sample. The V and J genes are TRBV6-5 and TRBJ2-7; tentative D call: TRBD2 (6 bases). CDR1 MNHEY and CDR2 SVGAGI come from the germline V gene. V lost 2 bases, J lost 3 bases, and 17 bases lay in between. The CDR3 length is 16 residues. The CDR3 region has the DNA TGTGCCAGCAGTTACAGGGTCGTGGGGGGTAACTACGAGCAGTACTTC. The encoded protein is CASSYRVVGGNYEQYF.

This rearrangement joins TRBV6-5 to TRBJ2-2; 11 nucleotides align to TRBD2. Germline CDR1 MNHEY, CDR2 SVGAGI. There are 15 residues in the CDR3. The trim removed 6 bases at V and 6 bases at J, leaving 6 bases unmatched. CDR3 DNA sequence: TGTGCCAGCAGACTAGCGGGAGTTGGCGCCGGGGAGCTGTTTTTT. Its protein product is CASRLAGVGAGELFF.

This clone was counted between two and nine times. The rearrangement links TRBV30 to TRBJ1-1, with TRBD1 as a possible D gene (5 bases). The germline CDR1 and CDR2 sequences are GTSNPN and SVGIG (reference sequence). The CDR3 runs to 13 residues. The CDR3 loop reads CARGQGWGTEAFF. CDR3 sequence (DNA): TGTGCTAGGGGTCAGGGATGGGGAACTGAAGCTTTCTTT.

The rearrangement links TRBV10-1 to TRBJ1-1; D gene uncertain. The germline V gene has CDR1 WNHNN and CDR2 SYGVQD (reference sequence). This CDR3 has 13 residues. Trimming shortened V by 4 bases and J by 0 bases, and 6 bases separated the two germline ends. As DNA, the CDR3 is TGCGCCAGCAGTGTGGCACTGAACACTGAAGCTTTCTTT. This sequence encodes CASSVALNTEAFF.

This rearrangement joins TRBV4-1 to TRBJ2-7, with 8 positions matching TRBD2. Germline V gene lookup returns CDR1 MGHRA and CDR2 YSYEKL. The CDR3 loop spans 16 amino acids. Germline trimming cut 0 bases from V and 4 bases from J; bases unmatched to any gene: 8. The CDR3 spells CASSQDMGLVRYEQYF. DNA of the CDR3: TGCGCCAGCAGCCAAGATATGGGACTAGTTCGGTACGAGCAGTACTTC.

The CDR3 sequence is CASRRVRGPDQPQHF. The CDR3 DNA follows: TGTGCCAGCAGGAGGGTCAGGGGGCCGGATCAGCCCCAGCATTTT. V gene TRBV6-1 combines with J gene TRBJ1-5, with TRBD1 identical over 8 bases. The CDR3 is 15 residues long. Germline V gene lookup returns CDR1 MNHNS and CDR2 SASEGT. Losses at the gene ends were 6 bases for V and 5 bases for J; bases not matched to a gene: 9.

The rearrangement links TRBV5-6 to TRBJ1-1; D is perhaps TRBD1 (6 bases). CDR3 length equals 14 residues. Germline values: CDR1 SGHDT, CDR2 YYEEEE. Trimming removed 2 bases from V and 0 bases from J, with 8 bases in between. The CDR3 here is CASSFGQLNTEAFF. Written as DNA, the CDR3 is TGTGCCAGCAGCTTCGGACAGTTGAACACTGAAGCTTTCTTT. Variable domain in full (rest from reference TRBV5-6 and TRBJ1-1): DAGVTQSPTHLIKTRGQQVTLRCSPKSGHDTVSWYQQALGQGPQFIFQYYEEEERQRGNFPDRFSGHQFPNYSSELNVNALLLGDSALYLCASSFGQLNTEAFFGQGTRLTVV.

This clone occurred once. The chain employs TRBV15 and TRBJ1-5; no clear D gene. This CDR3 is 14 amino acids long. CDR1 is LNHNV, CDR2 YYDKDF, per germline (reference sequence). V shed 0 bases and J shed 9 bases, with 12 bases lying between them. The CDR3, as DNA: TGTGCCACCAGCAGAGATAAACGGGTGAGGCCCCAGCATTTT. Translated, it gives CATSRDKRVRPQHF.

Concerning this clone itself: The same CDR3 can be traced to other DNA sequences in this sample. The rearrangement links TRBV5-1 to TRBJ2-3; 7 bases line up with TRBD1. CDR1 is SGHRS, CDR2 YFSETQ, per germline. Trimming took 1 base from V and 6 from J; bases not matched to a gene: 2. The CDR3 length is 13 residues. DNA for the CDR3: TGCGCCAGCAGCTTGACAGGGGCCGATACGCAGTATTTT. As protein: CASSLTGADTQYF. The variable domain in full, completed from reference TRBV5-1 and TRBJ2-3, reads KAGVTQTPRYLIKTRGQQVTLSCSPISGHRSVSWYQQTPGQGLQFLFEYFSETQRNKGNFPGRFSGRQFSNSRSEMNVSTLELGDSALYLCASSLTGADTQYFGPGTRLTVL.

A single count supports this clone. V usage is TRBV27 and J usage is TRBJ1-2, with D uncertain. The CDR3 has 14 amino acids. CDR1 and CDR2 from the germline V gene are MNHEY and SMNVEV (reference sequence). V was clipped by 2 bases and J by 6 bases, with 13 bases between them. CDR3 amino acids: CASSLSGRKDGYTF. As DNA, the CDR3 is TGTGCCAGCAGTTTAAGTGGCAGGAAGGATGGCTACACCTTC.

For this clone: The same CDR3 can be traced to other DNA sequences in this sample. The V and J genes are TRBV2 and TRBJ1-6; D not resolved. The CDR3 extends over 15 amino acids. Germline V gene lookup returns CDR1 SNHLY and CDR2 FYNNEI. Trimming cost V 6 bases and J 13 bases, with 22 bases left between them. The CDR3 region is CASRKEEGYRGPLHF. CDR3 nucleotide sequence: TGTGCCAGCAGGAAGGAGGAGGGTTATCGAGGCCCCCTCCACTTT.

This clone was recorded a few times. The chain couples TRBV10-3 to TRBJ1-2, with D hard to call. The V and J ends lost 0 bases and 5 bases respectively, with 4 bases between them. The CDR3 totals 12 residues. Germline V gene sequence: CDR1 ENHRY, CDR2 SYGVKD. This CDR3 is CAISESSYGYTF. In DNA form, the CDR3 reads TGTGCCATCAGTGAGTCATCGTATGGCTACACCTTC.

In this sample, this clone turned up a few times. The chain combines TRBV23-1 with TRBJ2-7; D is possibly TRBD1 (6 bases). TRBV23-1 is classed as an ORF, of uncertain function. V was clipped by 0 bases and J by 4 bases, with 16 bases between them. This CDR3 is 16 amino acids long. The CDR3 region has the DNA TGCGCCAGCAGTCAATCTCGGTCCATTCAGGGGTACGAGCAGTACTTC. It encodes CASSQSRSIQGYEQYF.